This record covers a single T cell receptor beta chain. The sample originates from a study of blood T cell repertoires in COVID-19. Generated by immunoSEQ multiplex PCR, the TCRdb table keeps only in-frame clones and is missing some. The repertoire holds 48,000 or so clones, with 65% to 90% as singletons. The CDR3 totals 14 residues. Germline V CDR1 and CDR2: SGHRS, YFSETQ. Trimming removed 5 bases from V and 5 bases from J; junction bases left unmatched: 9. This chain links TRBV5-1 with TRBJ1-2, with TRBD1 matching 7 bases. The sequence derives from a woman aged 80 or over with COVID-19, enrolled during active disease. Sequenced input: peripheral blood. CDR3 amino acids: CASRPLGQIYGYTF. CDR3 coding DNA: TGCGCCAGCAGACCGTTGGGACAGATTTATGGCTACACCTTC.